The rows below give T cell receptor beta chains drawn from one sample of a study of blood T cell repertoires in COVID-19. Produced via immunoSEQ multiplex PCR; TCRdb's table is partial and in-frame only. Seen here are nearly 110,000 clones, less than 80% observed once, and the top ten hold approximately 6.2%. Sequencing was performed on peripheral blood. The source of these receptors is a man older than 75 with COVID-19, enrolled during active disease. Both conserved end residues are part of each CDR3.

j_gene: TRBJ1-1; v_gene: TRBV19; CDR3aa: CASSIGFGQPPANTEAFF
j_gene: TRBJ1-4; v_gene: TRBV5-1; CDR3aa: CASSLISTNEKLFF
j_gene: TRBJ1-3; v_gene: TRBV4-3; CDR3aa: CASSHLQGSGGNTIYF
j_gene: TRBJ2-1; v_gene: TRBV6-5; CDR3aa: CASSSRQYNEQFF
j_gene: TRBJ1-2; v_gene: TRBV6-4; CDR3aa: CASRGDLGSNYGYTF
j_gene: TRBJ1-5; v_gene: TRBV2; CDR3aa: CASHRGFNQPQHF
j_gene: TRBJ2-7; v_gene: TRBV6-2/TRBV6-3; CDR3aa: CASSFSGRGSYEQYF
j_gene: TRBJ1-5; v_gene: TRBV7-9; CDR3aa: CASSSVNQPQHF
j_gene: TRBJ2-7; v_gene: TRBV6-5; CDR3aa: CASHRDRSLYEQYF
j_gene: TRBJ2-2; v_gene: TRBV24-1; CDR3aa: CATRDTGELFF